This entry lists 9 T cell receptor beta chains sequenced from one sample in a study of PD-1 blockade in classical Hodgkin lymphoma. Some clones are missing from TCRdb's copy, which holds only in-frame ones; the method was immunoSEQ multiplex PCR. Among some 28,000 clones listed, roughly 83% were seen once. The patients all showed relapse after autologous stem cell transplantation, while their brentuximab vedotin exposure varied. The material sequenced was peripheral blood mononuclear cells (PBMCs), taken before the second cycle of nivolumab. The receptor source for this set is a human donor with classical Hodgkin lymphoma.

J is TRBJ2-3 and V is TRBV10-3; perhaps TRBD1 as D (6 bases). The germline V gene encodes CDR1 ENHRY and CDR2 SYGVKD. The CDR3 sequence is 13 residues long. Trimming cost V 4 bases and J 5 bases, with 10 bases left between them. The CDR3 region is CAISGAGVDTQYF. In DNA form, the CDR3 reads TGTGCCATCAGTGGAGCAGGGGTAGATACGCAGTATTTT.

This chain joins TRBV9 and TRBJ2-4, with D uncertain. The CDR3 runs 15 residues. The ends were cut back, 0 bases at V and 3 bases at J, with 10 bases in the middle. Germline V CDR1 and CDR2: SGDLS, YYNGEE. This CDR3 reads CASSVDPTGKNIQYF. As DNA, the CDR3 is TGTGCCAGCAGCGTAGATCCAACCGGCAAAAACATTCAGTACTTC.

The rearrangement uses TRBV4-2 and TRBJ1-1; D remains ambiguous. Germline V gives CDR1 LGHNA, CDR2 YNFKEQ. With 1 base removed from V and 6 bases from J, the gap between germline ends came to 9 bases. CDR3 length: 13 amino acids. The chain's CDR3 is CASSQGKKAEAFF. CDR3 DNA: TGTGCCAGCAGCCAAGGGAAGAAGGCTGAAGCTTTCTTT.

The chain couples TRBV28 to TRBJ2-7; 9 bases line up with TRBD2. Germline-derived CDR1 and CDR2 are MDHEN and SYDVKM. The V segment lost 6 bases and the J segment 7 bases; nucleotides outside the gene matches: 7. CDR3 size: 13 residues. CDR3 nucleotides: TGTGCCAGCAGGACATCTCTAGCGGGAGAGCAGTACTTC. As protein: CASRTSLAGEQYF.

The chain links TRBV18 to TRBJ2-1; TRBD1 agrees at 11 bases. The V gene end was trimmed by 4 bases and the J gene end by 3 bases; junction bases not matched to a gene: 5. Germline-derived CDR1 and CDR2 are KGHSH and LQKENI. This CDR3 spans 16 amino acids. The CDR3 DNA reads as TGTGCCAGCTCACTAGGGACAGGGGGTTTCTACAATGAGCAGTTCTTC. It codes for CASSLGTGGFYNEQFF.

The chain uses TRBV7-3 and TRBJ2-2; tentatively, D is TRBD1 (6 bases). The V end was cut by 1 base, the J end by 4 bases, with 16 bases between. This CDR3 is 17 amino acids long. Germline V gives CDR1 SGHTA, CDR2 FQGTGA. The CDR3 DNA reads TGTGCCAGCAGCTTAAACCCAGGGGCGCGGGTCACCGGGGAGCTGTTTTTT. Protein product: CASSLNPGARVTGELFF.

This chain connects TRBV5-8 to TRBJ1-1, with TRBD1 matching over 7 bases. With 2 bases clipped from V and 10 bases from J, the junction kept 17 bases outside the gene matches. The CDR3 loop spans 16 amino acids. CDR1 is SGHTS and CDR2 is YDEGEE in the germline V gene. CDR3: CASSFATGPRVLRAFF. CDR3 DNA sequence: TGTGCCAGCAGCTTCGCGACAGGGCCCAGGGTGTTGCGAGCTTTCTTT.

J is TRBJ1-2 and V is TRBV11-3, with D unresolved. Trimming removed 1 base from V and 7 bases from J, with 10 bases in between. The CDR3 consists of 13 residues. The germline gives CDR1 SGHNT, CDR2 YENEEA. The CDR3 DNA sequence: TGTGCCAGCAGCTTAGGACGGGCTAGTGGCTACACCTTC. Translation gives CASSLGRASGYTF.

J is TRBJ2-3 and V is TRBV5-6; a possible D gene is TRBD2 (6 bases). Germline V gene lookup returns CDR1 SGHDT and CDR2 YYEEEE. The germline V and J ends were trimmed by 3 bases and 2 bases, with 13 bases remaining between them. This CDR3 contains 15 residues. CDR3 loop: CASSSGTYSTDTQYF. Written as DNA, the CDR3 is TGTGCCAGCAGCTCAGGGACTTATTCCACAGATACGCAGTATTTT.